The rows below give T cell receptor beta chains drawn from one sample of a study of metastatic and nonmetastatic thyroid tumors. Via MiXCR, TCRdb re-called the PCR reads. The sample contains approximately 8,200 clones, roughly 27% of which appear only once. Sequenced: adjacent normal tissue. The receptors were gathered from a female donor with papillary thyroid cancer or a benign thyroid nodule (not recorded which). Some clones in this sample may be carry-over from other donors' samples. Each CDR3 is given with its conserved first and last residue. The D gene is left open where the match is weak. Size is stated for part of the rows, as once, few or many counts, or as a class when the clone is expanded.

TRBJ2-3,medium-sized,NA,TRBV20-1,CSARAPGLGDTQYF,TGCAGTGCTAGAGCCCCGGGACTGGGGGATACGCAGTATTTT
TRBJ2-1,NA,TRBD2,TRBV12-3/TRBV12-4,CASSPISSGREEQFF,TGTGCCAGCAGCCCAATATCTAGCGGGAGGGAAGAGCAGTTCTTC
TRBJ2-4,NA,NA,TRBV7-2,CAISLVAVSSQNIQYF,TGTGCCATCAGCTTAGTGGCAGTGTCTAGCCAAAACATTCAGTACTTC
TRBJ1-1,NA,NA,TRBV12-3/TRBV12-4,CASSLGGMRLTDTEAFF,TGTGCCAGCAGTTTAGGGGGTATGAGGTTGACGGACACTGAAGCTTTCTTT
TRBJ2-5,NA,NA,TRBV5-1,CASSSRDGSVAQYF,TGCGCCAGCAGCTCGCGGGACGGTAGTGTGGCCCAGTACTTC
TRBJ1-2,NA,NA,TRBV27,CASSLVQLPGSNYGYTF,TGTGCCAGCAGTTTAGTTCAGCTCCCGGGCAGTAACTATGGCTACACCTTC
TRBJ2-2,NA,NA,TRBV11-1,CASRGGNTGELFF,TGTGCCAGCAGGGGCGGGAACACCGGCGAGCTGTTTTTT
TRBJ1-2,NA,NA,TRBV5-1,CASSLIGQGNGYTF,TGCGCCAGCAGCTTAATTGGGCAGGGCAATGGCTACACCTTC
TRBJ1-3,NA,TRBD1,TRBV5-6,CASSFRGTSGNTIYF,TGTGCCAGCAGCTTCAGGGGGACCTCTGGAAACACCATATATTTT
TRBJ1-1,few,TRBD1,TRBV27,CASSWTGDTEAFF,TGTGCCAGCAGTTGGACAGGGGACACTGAAGCTTTCTTT
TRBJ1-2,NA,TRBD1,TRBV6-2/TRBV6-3,CASSYMPGGASGYTF,TGTGCCAGCAGTTACATGCCAGGGGGCGCGTCGGGCTACACCTTC
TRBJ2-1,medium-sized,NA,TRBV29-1,CSVDSPEAGSFYNEQFF,TGCAGCGTTGATTCTCCAGAGGCAGGGTCCTTCTACAATGAGCAGTTCTTC
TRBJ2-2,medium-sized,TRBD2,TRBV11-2,CASSFSSGIVTGELFF,TGTGCCAGCAGCTTTAGTAGCGGGATAGTCACCGGGGAGCTGTTTTTT
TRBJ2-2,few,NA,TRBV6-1,CASRLGSTGELFF,TGTGCCAGCAGACTAGGAAGCACCGGGGAGCTGTTTTTT
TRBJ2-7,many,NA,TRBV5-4,CASSFGRGPGHEQYF,TGTGCCAGCAGCTTTGGGCGGGGACCAGGCCACGAGCAGTACTTC
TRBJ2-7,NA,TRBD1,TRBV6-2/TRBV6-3,CASTKKPGQGSQQYF,TGTGCCAGCACCAAAAAACCGGGACAGGGCAGCCAGCAGTACTTC
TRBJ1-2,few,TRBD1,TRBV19,CATPDRGGYGYTF,TGTGCCACCCCGGACAGGGGAGGATACGGCTACACCTTC
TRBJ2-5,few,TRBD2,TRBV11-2,CASSSRTGMVAGGETQYF,TGTGCCAGCAGCTCCCGGACAGGGATGGTAGCGGGAGGGGAGACCCAGTACTTC
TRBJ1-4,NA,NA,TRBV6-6,CASSYKIPSQVGNEKLFF,TGTGCCAGCAGTTACAAGATCCCTAGTCAGGTCGGGAATGAAAAACTGTTTTTT
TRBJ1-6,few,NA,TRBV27,CASSPLVGNSPLHF,TGTGCCAGCTCCCCTCTTGTAGGGAATTCACCCCTCCACTTT
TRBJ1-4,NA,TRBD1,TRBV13,CASSLRQGNEKLFF,TGTGCCAGCAGCTTAAGACAGGGGAATGAAAAACTGTTTTTT
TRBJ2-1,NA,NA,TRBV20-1,CSARYLSSYNEQFF,TGCAGTGCTAGGTATCTGAGCTCCTACAATGAGCAGTTCTTC
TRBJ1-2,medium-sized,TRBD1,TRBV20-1,CSASPRQGRGGYTF,TGCAGTGCTAGTCCAAGACAGGGGAGGGGTGGCTACACCTTC
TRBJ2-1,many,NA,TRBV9,CASSEGGSGTYNEQFF,TGTGCCAGCAGCGAGGGGGGAAGCGGGACCTACAATGAGCAGTTCTTC
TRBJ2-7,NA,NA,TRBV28,CASQGTPWGNEQDF,TGTGCTAGTCAGGGGACACCTTGGGGGAACGAGCAGGACTTC
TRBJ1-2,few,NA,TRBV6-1,CASSKWADYGYTF,TGTGCCAGCAGTAAGTGGGCTGACTATGGCTACACCTTC
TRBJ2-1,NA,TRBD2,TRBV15,CATSIKRGSYNEQFF,TGTGCCACCAGCATTAAGCGGGGCTCCTACAATGAGCAGTTCTTC
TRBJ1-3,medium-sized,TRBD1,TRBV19,CASSRNRGSSGNTIYF,TGTGCCAGTAGTAGAAACAGGGGTAGCTCTGGAAACACCATATATTTT
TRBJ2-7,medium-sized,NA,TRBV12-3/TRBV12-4,CASSLATGNTYEQYF,TGTGCCAGCAGTTTAGCGACGGGTAATACCTACGAGCAGTACTTC
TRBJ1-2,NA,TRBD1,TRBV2,CVSSGQVDIDGYTF,TGTGTCAGCAGTGGACAGGTCGATATAGATGGCTACACCTTC
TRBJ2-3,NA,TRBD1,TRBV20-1,CSARGGEEGQGLTDTQYF,TGCAGTGCTAGAGGGGGAGAGGAGGGACAGGGTCTGACAGATACGCAGTATTTT
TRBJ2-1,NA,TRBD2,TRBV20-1,CSASLGLAGETSYNEQFF,TGCAGTGCTAGTCTGGGACTAGCGGGAGAAACGTCCTACAATGAGCAGTTCTTC
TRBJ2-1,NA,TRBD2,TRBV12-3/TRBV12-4,CASSPRSGGYDEQFF,TGTGCCAGCAGCCCACGGTCGGGAGGATACGATGAGCAGTTCTTC
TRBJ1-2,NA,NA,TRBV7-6,CASSSGRQVACGYTF,TGTGCCAGCAGCTCGGGGCGGCAGGTGGCCTGTGGCTACACCTTC
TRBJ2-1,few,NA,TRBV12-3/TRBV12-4,CASSLGLRNEQFF,TGTGCCAGCTCCCTCGGACTGCGCAATGAGCAGTTCTTC
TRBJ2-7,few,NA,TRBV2,CASSPQVYEQYF,TGTGCCAGCAGCCCTCAAGTCTACGAGCAGTACTTC
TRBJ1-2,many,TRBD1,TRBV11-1,CASSLAGTGGAGYGYTF,TGTGCCAGCAGCTTAGCAGGGACAGGGGGCGCGGGCTATGGCTACACCTTC
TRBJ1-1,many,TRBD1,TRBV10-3,CAISGAGTGNTEAFF,TGTGCCATCAGTGGGGCCGGGACAGGGAACACTGAAGCTTTCTTT
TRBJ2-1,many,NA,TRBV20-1,CSARDSVGVEEYNEQFF,TGCAGTGCTAGAGATAGTGTCGGGGTAGAAGAATACAATGAGCAGTTCTTC
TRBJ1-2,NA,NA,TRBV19,CASSLQGGDIGGYTF,TGTGCCAGTAGTTTACAGGGAGGGGATATTGGGGGCTACACCTTC
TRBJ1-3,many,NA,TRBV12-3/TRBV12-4,CASSPRWGHSGNTIYF,TGCGCCAGCAGTCCTCGGTGGGGTCACTCTGGAAACACCATATATTTT